The present T cell receptor beta chain was sequenced within a study of blood T cell repertoires in COVID-19. The wider study: Sites across the United States, Italy and Spain contributed samples from acute and convalescent COVID-19. In each case, the material was cDNA or gDNA derived from T cells, B-cell-depleted T cells, or PBMCs.

In the original analysis: The assay estimated nucleated cells by amplifying reference gene primers. TCRdb keeps only in-frame clones here, not all; method: immunoSEQ multiplex PCR. V and J calls and clone size are given by that table; D and trimming were obtained from the DNA. The sample lists more than 45,000 clones, around nine tenths occurring once. V was clipped by 5 bases and J by 8 bases; unmatched bases: 7. Germline assignment: CDR1 KGHSH and CDR2 LQKENI. The CDR3 is 15 residues long. The J gene is TRBJ2-1, the V gene TRBV18; 12 nucleotides agree with TRBD2. The receptor was derived from a man aged 55 to 70 with active or convalescent COVID-19. Specimen: peripheral blood. CDR3 nucleotides: TGTGCCAGCTCAGCCACTAGCGGGGGGTTGGATGAGCAGTTCTTC. Its translation: CASSATSGGLDEQFF.